The T cell receptor beta chain described here comes from a study of B cell selection in AIRE deficiency. Broader study findings: Only about 9% of 3,500 to 4,500 shared Treg sequences were patient-specific; around 33% healthy-specific. Patient Tconv cells held around a third of Treg sequences shared by healthy donors. Tconv and Treg cells from AIRE-deficient patients resembled healthy donors in TCRBV usage, CDR3 length and diversity.

Trimming took off 4 bases at V and 0 bases at J, with 15 bases between the two ends. Germline CDR1 reads GTSNPN; CDR2 reads SVGIG (reference sequence). The CDR3 runs 15 residues. The regulatory T cell sort gate was CD4+CD25hiCD127low/negative. Sequencing was performed with immunoSEQ multiplex PCR; in TCRdb, only in-frame clones are kept and a portion is missing. In the table there are about 18,000 clones, about 92% of which are singletons. About this clone itself: The target antigen is unknown.

Sequences were obtained from CD4+CD25+ Tregs sorted from PBMCs. This chain joins TRBV30 and TRBJ1-1; D not certain. The clonotype was recovered from a human donor in good health. CDR3 DNA: TGTGCCTGGAAAAAGGCAGCTATTTTGAACACTGAAGCTTTCTTT. Its translation is CAWKKAAILNTEAFF.